The clone carrying this T cell receptor beta chain appeared once. The sample is drawn from a study of blood T cell repertoires in COVID-19. In the study overall: Some COVID-19 samples were acute and others convalescent; all came from the United States, Italy and Spain. PBMCs, B-cell-depleted T cells, or T cells provided the cDNA or gDNA that made up the material.

Per the germline V gene, CDR1 is MNHEY and CDR2 is SVGAGI. V was cut by 0 bases and J by 1 base, with 6 bases left in between. This CDR3 has 14 residues. Methods used by the authors: The authors estimated nucleated cell counts from reference gene primer amplification. Sequencing used immunoSEQ multiplex PCR; TCRdb keeps in-frame clones, though not all of them. That table is the source of V, J and clone size, and D and trimming were worked out from the DNA. The data hold about 7,200 clones, with 88% observed a single time. This chain joins TRBV6-5 and TRBJ1-1; D remains ambiguous. The clonotype originates from a human donor in a cohort sampled during active COVID-19. The sample taken for sequencing was peripheral blood. For the CDR3, the DNA is TGTGCCAGCAGTTACTCGCGCTGGAACACTGAAGCTTTCTTT. Amino acids: CASSYSRWNTEAFF.